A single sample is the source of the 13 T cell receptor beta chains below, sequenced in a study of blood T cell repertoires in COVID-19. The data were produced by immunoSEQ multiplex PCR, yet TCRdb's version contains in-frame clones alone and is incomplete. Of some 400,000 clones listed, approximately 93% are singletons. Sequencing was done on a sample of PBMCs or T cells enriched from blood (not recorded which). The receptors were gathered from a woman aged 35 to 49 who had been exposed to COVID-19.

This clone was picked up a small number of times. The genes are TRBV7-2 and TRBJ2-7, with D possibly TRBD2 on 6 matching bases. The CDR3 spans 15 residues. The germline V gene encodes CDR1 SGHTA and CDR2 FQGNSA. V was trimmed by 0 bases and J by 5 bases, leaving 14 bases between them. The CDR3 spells CASSLAGAGWNEQYF. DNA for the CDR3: TGTGCCAGCAGCTTAGCGGGCGCGGGATGGAACGAGCAGTACTTC.

The CDR3 DNA reads as TGTGCCAGCAGCCAAGAGGGTAGGGGCTACACCTTC. As protein: CASSQEGRGYTF. V is TRBV2 and J is TRBJ1-2, with no clear D. From germline, CDR1 is SNHLY and CDR2 FYNNEI. The V end lost 6 bases, the J end lost 8 bases, and 13 bases lay between the germline ends. The CDR3 consists of 12 residues.

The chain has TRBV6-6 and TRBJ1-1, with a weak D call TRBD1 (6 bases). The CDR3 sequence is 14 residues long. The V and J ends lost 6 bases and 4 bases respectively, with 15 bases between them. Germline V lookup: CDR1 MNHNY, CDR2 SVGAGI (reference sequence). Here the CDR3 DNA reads TGTGCCAGCAGCAATGGGGGCAGGTCCACTGAAGCTTTCTTT. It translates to CASSNGGRSTEAFF.

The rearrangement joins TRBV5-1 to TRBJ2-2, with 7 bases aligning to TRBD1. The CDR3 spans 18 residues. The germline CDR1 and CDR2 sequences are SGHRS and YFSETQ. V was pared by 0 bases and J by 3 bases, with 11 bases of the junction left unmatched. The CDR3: CASSLDRTGTSYTGELFF. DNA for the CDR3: TGCGCCAGCAGCTTGGATCGGACAGGAACTTCCTACACCGGGGAGCTGTTTTTT.

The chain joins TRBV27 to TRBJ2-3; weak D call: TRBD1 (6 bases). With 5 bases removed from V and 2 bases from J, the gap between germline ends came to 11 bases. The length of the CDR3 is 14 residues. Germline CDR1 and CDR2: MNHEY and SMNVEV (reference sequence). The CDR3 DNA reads TGTGCCAGCAGTGCCGGACAGAACACAGATACGCAGTATTTT. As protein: CASSAGQNTDTQYF.

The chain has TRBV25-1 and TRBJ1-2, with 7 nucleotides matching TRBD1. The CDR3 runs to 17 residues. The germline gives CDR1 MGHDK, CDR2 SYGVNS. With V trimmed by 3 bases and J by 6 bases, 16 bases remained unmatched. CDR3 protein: CASSDLTGIQLDDGYTF. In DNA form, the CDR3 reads TGTGCCAGCAGTGATTTGACAGGGATCCAACTCGACGATGGCTACACCTTC.

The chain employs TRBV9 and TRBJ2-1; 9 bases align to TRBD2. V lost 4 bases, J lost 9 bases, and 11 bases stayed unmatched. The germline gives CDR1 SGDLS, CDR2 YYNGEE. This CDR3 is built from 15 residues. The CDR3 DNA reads TGTGCCAGCAGCACCGTAGCGGGAGAAGGGAGTGAGCAGTTCTTC. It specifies CASSTVAGEGSEQFF.

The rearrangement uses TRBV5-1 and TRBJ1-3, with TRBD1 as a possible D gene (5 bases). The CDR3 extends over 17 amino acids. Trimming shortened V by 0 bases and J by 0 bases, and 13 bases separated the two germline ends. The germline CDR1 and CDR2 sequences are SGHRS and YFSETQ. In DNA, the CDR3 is TGCGCCAGCAGCTTGGTCGGGGGATCCGGCTCTGGAAACACCATATATTTT. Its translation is CASSLVGGSGSGNTIYF.

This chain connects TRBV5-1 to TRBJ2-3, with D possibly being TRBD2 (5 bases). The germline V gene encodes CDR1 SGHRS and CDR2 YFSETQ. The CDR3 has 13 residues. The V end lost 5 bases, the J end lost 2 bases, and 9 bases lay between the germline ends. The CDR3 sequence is CASREEPTDTQYF. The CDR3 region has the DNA TGCGCCAGCAGGGAGGAACCCACAGATACGCAGTATTTT.

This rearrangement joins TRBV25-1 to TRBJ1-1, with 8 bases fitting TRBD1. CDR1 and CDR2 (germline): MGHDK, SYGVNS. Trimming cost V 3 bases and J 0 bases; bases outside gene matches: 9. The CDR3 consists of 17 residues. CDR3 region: CASSDSDRGAVNTEAFF. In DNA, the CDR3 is TGTGCCAGCAGTGACTCTGACAGGGGAGCGGTGAACACTGAAGCTTTCTTT.

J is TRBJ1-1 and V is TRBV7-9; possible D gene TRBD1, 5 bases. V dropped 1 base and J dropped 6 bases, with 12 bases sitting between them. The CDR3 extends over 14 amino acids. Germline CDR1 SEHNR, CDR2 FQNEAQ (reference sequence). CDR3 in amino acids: CASSLVPGMPEAFF. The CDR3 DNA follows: TGTGCCAGCAGCTTAGTACCAGGGATGCCTGAAGCTTTCTTT.

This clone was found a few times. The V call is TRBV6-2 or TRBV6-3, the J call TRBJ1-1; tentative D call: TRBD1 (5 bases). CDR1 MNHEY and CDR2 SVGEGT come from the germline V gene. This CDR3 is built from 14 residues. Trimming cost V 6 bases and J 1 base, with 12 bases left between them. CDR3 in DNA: TGTGCCAGCAGCGGGGTAGGGGAGAACACTGAAGCTTTCTTT. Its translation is CASSGVGENTEAFF.

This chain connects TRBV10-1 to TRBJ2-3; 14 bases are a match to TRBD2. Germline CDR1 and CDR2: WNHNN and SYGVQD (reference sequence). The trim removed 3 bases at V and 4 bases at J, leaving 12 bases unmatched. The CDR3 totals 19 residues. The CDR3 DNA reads TGCGCCAGCAGTGATTTTTCCGGGACTAGCGGGAGAGTATCAGATACGCAGTATTTT. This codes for CASSDFSGTSGRVSDTQYF.